What follows is one TCR beta chain and its context. Antigen unknown. Sequenced by immunoSEQ multiplex PCR; TCRdb stores in-frame clones only, minus some. The table records some 130,000 clones, around nine tenths of them present only once. The entry originates in a study of T cell responses to AZD1222 COVID-19 vaccine. The length of the CDR3 is 14 residues. CDR1 is MNHEY, CDR2 SVGAGI, per germline. With 4 bases clipped from V and 7 bases from J, the junction kept 7 bases outside the gene matches. Study-level points and caveats: Only six individuals given AZD1222 were seropositive at baseline.

Material: peripheral blood, obtained on day 0 of AZD1222 vaccination. The V and J genes are TRBV6-5 and TRBJ2-5, with 9 bases aligning to TRBD1. The TCR comes from an adult in good health. CDR3 coding DNA: TGTGCCAGCAGTTTACAGGGGGCATACGGGACCCAGTACTTC. Translation gives CASSLQGAYGTQYF.